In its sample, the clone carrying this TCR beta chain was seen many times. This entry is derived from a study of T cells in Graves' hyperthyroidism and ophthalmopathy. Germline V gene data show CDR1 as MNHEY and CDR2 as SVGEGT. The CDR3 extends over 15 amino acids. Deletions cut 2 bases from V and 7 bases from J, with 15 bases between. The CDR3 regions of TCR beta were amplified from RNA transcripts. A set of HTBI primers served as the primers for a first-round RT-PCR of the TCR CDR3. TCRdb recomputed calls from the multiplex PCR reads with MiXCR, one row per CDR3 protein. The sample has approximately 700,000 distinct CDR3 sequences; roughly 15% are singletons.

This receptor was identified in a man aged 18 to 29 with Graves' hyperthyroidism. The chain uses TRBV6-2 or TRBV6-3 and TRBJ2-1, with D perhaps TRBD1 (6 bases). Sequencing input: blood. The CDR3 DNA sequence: TGTGCCAGCAGTTACACGGCAGGGGTAGGGAATGAGCAGTTCTTC. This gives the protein CASSYTAGVGNEQFF.